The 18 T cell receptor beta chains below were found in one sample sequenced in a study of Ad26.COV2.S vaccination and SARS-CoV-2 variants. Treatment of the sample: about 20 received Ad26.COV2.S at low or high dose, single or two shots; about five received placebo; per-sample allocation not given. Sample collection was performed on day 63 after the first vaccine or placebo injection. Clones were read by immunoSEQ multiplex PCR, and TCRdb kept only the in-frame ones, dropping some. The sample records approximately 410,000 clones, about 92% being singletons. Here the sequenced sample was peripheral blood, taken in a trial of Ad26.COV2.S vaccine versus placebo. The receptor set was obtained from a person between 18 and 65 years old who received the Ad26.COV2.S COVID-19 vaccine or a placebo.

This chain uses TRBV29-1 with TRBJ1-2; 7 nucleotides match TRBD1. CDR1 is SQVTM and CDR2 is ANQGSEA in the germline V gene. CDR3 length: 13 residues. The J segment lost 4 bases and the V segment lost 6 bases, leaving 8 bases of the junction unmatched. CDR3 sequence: CSVNRGRGYGYTF. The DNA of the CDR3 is TGCAGCGTGAACAGGGGACGGGGCTATGGCTACACCTTC.

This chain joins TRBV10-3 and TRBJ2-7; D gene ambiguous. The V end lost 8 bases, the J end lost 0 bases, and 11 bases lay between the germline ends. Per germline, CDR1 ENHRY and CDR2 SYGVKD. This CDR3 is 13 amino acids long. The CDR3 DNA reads TGTGCCATCTTTGAGGCCAGCTCCTACGAGCAGTACTTC. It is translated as CAIFEASSYEQYF.

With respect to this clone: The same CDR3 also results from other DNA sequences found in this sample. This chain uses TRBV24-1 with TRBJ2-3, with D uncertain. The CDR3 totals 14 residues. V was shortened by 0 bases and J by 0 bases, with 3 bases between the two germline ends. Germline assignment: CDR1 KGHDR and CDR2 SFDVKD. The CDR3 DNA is TGTGCCACCAGTGATTTGGCCAGCACAGATACGCAGTATTTT. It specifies CATSDLASTDTQYF.

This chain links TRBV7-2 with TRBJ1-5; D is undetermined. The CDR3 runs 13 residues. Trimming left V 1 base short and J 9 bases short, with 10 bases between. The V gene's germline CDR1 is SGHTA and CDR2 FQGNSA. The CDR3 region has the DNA TGTGCCAGCAGCTTAGAGTTTTCGCGGCCCCAGCATTTT. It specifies CASSLEFSRPQHF.

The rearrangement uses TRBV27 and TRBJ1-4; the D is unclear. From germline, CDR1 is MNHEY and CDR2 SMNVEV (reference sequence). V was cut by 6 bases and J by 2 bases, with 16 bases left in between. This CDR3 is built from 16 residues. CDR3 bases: TGTGCCAGCAGCGGTGATCTGCGGAGCACTAATGAAAAACTGTTTTTT. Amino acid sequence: CASSGDLRSTNEKLFF. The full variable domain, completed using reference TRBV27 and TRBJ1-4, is EAQVTQNPRYLITVTGKKLTVTCSQNMNHEYMSWYRQDPGLGLRQIYYSMNVEVTDKGDVPEGYKVSRKEKRNFPLILESPSPNQTSLYFCASSGDLRSTNEKLFFGSGTQLSVL.

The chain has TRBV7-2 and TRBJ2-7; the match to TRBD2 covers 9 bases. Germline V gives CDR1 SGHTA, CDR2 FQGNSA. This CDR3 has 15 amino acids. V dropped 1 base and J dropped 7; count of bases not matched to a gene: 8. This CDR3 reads CASSLVLAGTGEQYF. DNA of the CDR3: TGTGCCAGCAGCTTAGTCCTAGCGGGGACGGGGGAGCAGTACTTC.

The DNA of the CDR3 is TGCAGTGCTAGTGCCCTAGCGGGGGGTAAAGCAGATACGCAGTATTTT. Translated, it gives CSASALAGGKADTQYF. V usage is TRBV20-1 and J usage is TRBJ2-3, with 11 nucleotides matching TRBD2. The CDR3 spans 16 residues. The V and J ends lost 3 bases and 4 bases, in that order; junction bases with no gene match: 9. Germline values: CDR1 DFQATT, CDR2 SNEGSKA (reference sequence).

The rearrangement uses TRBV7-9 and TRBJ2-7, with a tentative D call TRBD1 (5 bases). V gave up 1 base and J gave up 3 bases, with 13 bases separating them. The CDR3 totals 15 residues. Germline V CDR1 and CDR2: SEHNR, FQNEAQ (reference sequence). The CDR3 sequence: CASSLGGGRHYEQYF. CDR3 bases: TGTGCCAGCAGCTTAGGGGGCGGAAGACACTACGAGCAGTACTTC.

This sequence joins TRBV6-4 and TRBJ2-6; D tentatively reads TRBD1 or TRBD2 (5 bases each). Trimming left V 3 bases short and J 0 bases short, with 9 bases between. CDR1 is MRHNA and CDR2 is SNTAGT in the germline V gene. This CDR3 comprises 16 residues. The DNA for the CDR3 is TGTGCCAGCAGTGATGGGGGTAGCTCTGGGGCCAACGTCCTGACTTTC. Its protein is CASSDGGSSGANVLTF.

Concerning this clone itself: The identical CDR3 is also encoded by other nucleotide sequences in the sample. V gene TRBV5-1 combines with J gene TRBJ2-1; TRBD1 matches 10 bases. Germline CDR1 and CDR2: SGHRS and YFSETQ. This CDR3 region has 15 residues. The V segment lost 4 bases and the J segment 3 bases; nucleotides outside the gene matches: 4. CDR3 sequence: CASSPGQGSYNEQFF. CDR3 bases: TGCGCCAGCAGCCCGGGACAGGGGAGCTACAATGAGCAGTTCTTC.

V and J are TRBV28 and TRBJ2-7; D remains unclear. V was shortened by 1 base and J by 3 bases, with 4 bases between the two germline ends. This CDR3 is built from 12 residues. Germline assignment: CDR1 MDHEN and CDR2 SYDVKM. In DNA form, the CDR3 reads TGTGCCAGCAGTTTATACGGCTACGAGCAGTACTTC. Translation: CASSLYGYEQYF. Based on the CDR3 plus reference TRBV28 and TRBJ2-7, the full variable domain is DVKVTQSSRYLVKRTGEKVFLECVQDMDHENMFWYRQDPGLGLRLIYFSYDVKMKEKGDIPEGYSVSREKKERFSLILESASTNQTSMYLCASSLYGYEQYFGPGTRLTVT.

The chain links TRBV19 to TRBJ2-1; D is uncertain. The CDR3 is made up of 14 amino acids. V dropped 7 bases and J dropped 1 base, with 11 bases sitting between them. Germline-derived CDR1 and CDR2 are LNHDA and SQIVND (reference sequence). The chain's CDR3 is CASTVGSSYNEQFF. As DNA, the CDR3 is TGTGCCAGTACCGTCGGCTCTTCCTACAATGAGCAGTTCTTC.

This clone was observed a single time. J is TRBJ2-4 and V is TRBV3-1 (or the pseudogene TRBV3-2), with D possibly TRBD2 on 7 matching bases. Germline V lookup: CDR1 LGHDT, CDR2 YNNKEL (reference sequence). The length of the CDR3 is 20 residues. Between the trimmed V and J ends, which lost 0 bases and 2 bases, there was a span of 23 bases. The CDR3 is CASSQEGATGGLGTKNIQYF. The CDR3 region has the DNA TGTGCCAGCAGCCAAGAAGGTGCCACCGGGGGGCTTGGGACCAAAAACATTCAGTACTTC.

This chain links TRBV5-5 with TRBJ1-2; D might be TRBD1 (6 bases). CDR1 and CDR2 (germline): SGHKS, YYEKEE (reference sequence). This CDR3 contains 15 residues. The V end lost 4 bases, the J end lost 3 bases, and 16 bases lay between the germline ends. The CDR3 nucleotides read TGTGCCAGCAGCGGGGATGCGGGACACCACTATGGCTACACCTTC. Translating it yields CASSGDAGHHYGYTF.

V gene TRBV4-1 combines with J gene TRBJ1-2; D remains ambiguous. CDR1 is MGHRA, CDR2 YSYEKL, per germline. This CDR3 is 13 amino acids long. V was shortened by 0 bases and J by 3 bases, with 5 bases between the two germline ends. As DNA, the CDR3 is TGCGCCAGCAGCCAAGACCGGGACTATGGCTACACCTTC. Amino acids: CASSQDRDYGYTF.

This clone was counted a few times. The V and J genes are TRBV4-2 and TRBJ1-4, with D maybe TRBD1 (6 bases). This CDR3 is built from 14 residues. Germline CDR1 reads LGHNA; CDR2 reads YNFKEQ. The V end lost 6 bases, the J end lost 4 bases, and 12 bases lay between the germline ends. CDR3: CASSNRAGNEKLFF. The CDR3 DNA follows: TGTGCCAGCAGTAACAGGGCGGGTAATGAAAAACTGTTTTTT.

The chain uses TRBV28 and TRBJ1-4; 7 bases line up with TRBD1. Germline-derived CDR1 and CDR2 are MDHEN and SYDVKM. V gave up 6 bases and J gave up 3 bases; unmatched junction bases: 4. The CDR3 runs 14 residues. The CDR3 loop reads CASRTGPPNEKLFF. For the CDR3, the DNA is TGTGCCAGCAGGACAGGGCCCCCTAATGAAAAACTGTTTTTT.

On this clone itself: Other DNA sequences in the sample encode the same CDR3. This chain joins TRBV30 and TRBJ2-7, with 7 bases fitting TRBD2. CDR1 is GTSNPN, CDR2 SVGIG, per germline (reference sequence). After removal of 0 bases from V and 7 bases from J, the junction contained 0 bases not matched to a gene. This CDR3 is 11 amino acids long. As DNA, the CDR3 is TGTGCCTGGAGTGTGGGAGGGGAGCAGTACTTC. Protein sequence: CAWSVGGEQYF.